These T cell receptor beta chains were read from a single sample in a study of shared clonotypes between healthy human individuals. Some clones are missing from TCRdb's copy, which holds only in-frame ones; the method was immunoSEQ multiplex PCR. The sample lists around 2.3 million clones; approximately 95% were seen once. The sequenced material came from naive CD4+ T cells sorted from blood. Receptors originate from a man younger than 35 in good health. Both conserved end residues are part of each CDR3. Each record gives: V gene, J gene, CDR3 protein.

TRBV6-5	TRBJ1-2	CASFRGYYGYTF
TRBV18	TRBJ2-3	CASSPSTGGWDTQYF
TRBV5-1	TRBJ1-1	CASSSWDGGAFF
TRBV11-2	TRBJ1-2	CASSLGTGGNYGYTF
TRBV5-1	TRBJ1-6	CASSLVRDSPLHF
TRBV10-3	TRBJ1-2	CAISESGQGAFGYTF
TRBV9	TRBJ2-3	CASSDGFMDTQYF
TRBV4-1	TRBJ2-3	CASSPRGDTQYF
TRBV11-2	TRBJ1-1	CASRPGTGLLNTEAFF
TRBV4-3	TRBJ1-2	CASSQTGTGYGYTF
TRBV6-1	TRBJ2-7	CAGKGQGVYEQYF
TRBV10-3	TRBJ1-5	CAISEYPRPSNQPQHF
TRBV5-6	TRBJ2-5	CASSPGTRLETQYF
TRBV6-6	TRBJ1-6	CASTYAGGNSPLHF
TRBV11-2	TRBJ2-1	CASTTSGRKGNNEQFF
TRBV5-1	TRBJ1-1	CASSLGMNTEAFF
TRBV25-1	TRBJ1-1	CASSGPFGRVGTEAFF
TRBV18	TRBJ2-5	CASSRTEETQYF
TRBV7-9	TRBJ2-7	CASSPGQARGEQYF
TRBV2	TRBJ2-5	CASSTDRTKQYF
TRBV28	TRBJ1-1	CASRGDMTEAFF
TRBV7-3	TRBJ2-2	CASGWNSDTGELFF
TRBV19	TRBJ1-1	CASKREGDNTEAFF
TRBV18	TRBJ2-3	CASSGRDGDTQYF
TRBV2	TRBJ1-6	CASSIDGVNSPLHF
TRBV5-5	TRBJ1-1	CASSLASGQMNTEAFF
TRBV7-2	TRBJ2-2	CASSLRGTSGTGELFF
TRBV29-1	TRBJ1-2	CSAKRGAGGIYGYTF